These 17 T cell receptor beta chains originate from one sample sequenced in a study of blood T cells in healthy people across ages. Sample-barcoded 5' priming and a J-beta primer mix drove a second PCR of roughly 7 to 11 cycles. Using its own MiXCR run on the 5' RACE reads, TCRdb lists one record per CDR3 protein. The sample holds hundreds of thousands of distinct CDR3 sequences, 56% seen once. The specimen sequenced was blood. The receptor set was obtained from a man between 40 and 49 years old in good health.

The rearrangement uses TRBV7-3 and TRBJ2-1; D is possibly TRBD2 (5 bases). The J call may not be correct, given that the DNA end is closer to TRBJ2-7. Germline CDR1 reads SGHTA; CDR2 reads FQGTGA. The CDR3 spans 21 residues. The CDR3 reads CASSLRSRVEEDRSSYNEQYF. CDR3 DNA: TGTGCCAGCAGCTTAAGATCCCGGGTGGAGGAAGACCGAAGCTCCTACAATGAGCAGTACTTC.

This clonotype showed up just a few times. The chain links TRBV6-5 to TRBJ2-5, with TRBD2 matching 7 bases. Trimming at V came to 2 bases and at J to 4 bases, leaving 4 bases not matched to a gene. CDR1 MNHEY and CDR2 SVGAGI come from the germline V gene. This CDR3 is 14 amino acids long. For the CDR3, the DNA is TGTGCCAGCAGTTACGGGGGAGGGCCAGAGACCCAGTACTTC. The encoded protein is CASSYGGGPETQYF.

The sample holds one count of this clonotype. The V call is TRBV6-2 or TRBV6-3, the J call TRBJ1-1, with TRBD1 as a possible D gene (5 bases). The V gene's germline CDR1 is MNHEY and CDR2 SVGEGT. The CDR3 sequence is 16 residues long. The V end was cut by 0 bases, the J end by 3 bases, with 14 bases between. The CDR3 loop is CASSYSPGMGDTEAFF. The DNA for the CDR3 is TGTGCCAGCAGTTACTCTCCGGGGATGGGGGACACTGAAGCTTTCTTT.

This clonotype was counted only a few times. The rearrangement links TRBV5-1 to TRBJ2-3; 7 nucleotides line up with TRBD2. V dropped 3 bases and J dropped 0; count of bases not matched to a gene: 4. The CDR3 covers 15 residues. Germline CDR1 SGHRS, CDR2 YFSETQ. Here the CDR3 DNA reads TGCGCCAGCAGCTCTAGAGCGGGAAGCACAGATACGCAGTATTTT. Amino acids: CASSSRAGSTDTQYF.

The rearrangement uses TRBV20-1 and TRBJ1-2; D is possibly TRBD1 (5 bases). The CDR3 consists of 15 residues. With 1 base removed from V and 2 bases from J, the gap between germline ends came to 14 bases. Germline V gene data show CDR1 as DFQATT and CDR2 as SNEGSKA (reference sequence). CDR3 residues: CSARAPRQYNYGYTF. The DNA of the CDR3 is TGCAGTGCTAGAGCCCCCAGACAGTACAACTATGGCTACACCTTC.

This chain uses TRBV29-1 with TRBJ1-1; D perhaps matches TRBD1 (6 bases). The CDR3 loop spans 12 amino acids. CDR1 is SQVTM, CDR2 ANQGSEA, per germline. V gave up 3 bases and J gave up 9 bases, with 14 bases separating them. CDR3 coding DNA: TGCAGCGTTGATAAGACAGGTGACAAAGCTTTCTTT. This encodes CSVDKTGDKAFF.

The rearrangement links TRBV12-3 or TRBV12-4 to TRBJ1-5; perhaps TRBD1 as D (5 bases). The ends were cut back, 5 bases at V and 0 bases at J, with 11 bases in the middle. CDR3 size: 15 residues. In nucleotides, the CDR3 is TGTGCCAGCAGTCCCATGGGGGGTAGCAATCAGCCCCAGCATTTT. This sequence encodes CASSPMGGSNQPQHF.

The rearrangement joins TRBV18 to TRBJ2-7; no clear D. CDR1 and CDR2 (germline): KGHSH, LQKENI. The CDR3 has 12 amino acids. Between the trimmed V and J ends, which lost 6 bases and 5 bases, there was a span of 11 bases. In DNA form, the CDR3 reads TGTGCCAGCTCCTCCCGGGTGGACGAGCAGTACTTC. The encoded protein is CASSSRVDEQYF.

The chain is built from TRBV7-9 and TRBJ2-3; TRBD2 agrees at 9 bases. The junction had 13 bases not matched to a gene; V was cut back by 5 bases and J by 7 bases. In germline, CDR1 is SEHNR, CDR2 FQNEAQ (reference sequence). The CDR3 extends over 16 amino acids. Here the CDR3 DNA reads TGTGCCAGCAGCCGCTACACGACTAGCGGAATCAATACGCAGTATTTT. Its protein is CASSRYTTSGINTQYF. Based on the CDR3 plus reference TRBV7-9 and TRBJ2-3, the full variable domain is DTGVSQNPRHKITKRGQNVTFRCDPISEHNRLYWYRQTLGQGPEFLTYFQNEAQLEKSRLLSDRFSAERPKGSFSTLEIQRTEQGDSAMYLCASSRYTTSGINTQYFGPGTRLTVL.

CDR3 bases: TGTGCCAGCAGCCCATTCAGGCCGGGGACACTCAGCGGGGTCGAAAAACTGTTTTTT. Amino acids: CASSPFRPGTLSGVEKLFF. V is TRBV3-1 and J is TRBJ1-4; D is perhaps TRBD1 (6 bases). This CDR3 is 19 amino acids long. CDR1 is LGHDT, CDR2 YNNKEL, per germline (reference sequence). V lost 4 bases and J 8 bases, leaving 29 bases between the germline ends.

The chain links TRBV9 to TRBJ2-2; D not resolved. The CDR3 loop spans 12 amino acids. From germline, CDR1 is SGDLS and CDR2 YYNGEE. The V and J ends lost 5 bases and 4 bases respectively, with 6 bases between them. DNA for the CDR3: TGTGCCAGCAGTGGCTTCACCGGGGAGCTGTTTTTT. It yields the protein CASSGFTGELFF.

The genes are TRBV28 and TRBJ2-3; no firm D call. Germline CDR1 MDHEN, CDR2 SYDVKM. The CDR3 loop spans 14 amino acids. V was cut by 4 bases and J by 6 bases, with 14 bases left in between. CDR3 coding DNA: TGTGCCAGCAGTTCTAAGGACCTGCCCGATACGCAGTATTTT. It codes for CASSSKDLPDTQYF. Full variable domain (remainder filled in from reference TRBV28 and TRBJ2-3): DVKVTQSSRYLVKRTGEKVFLECVQDMDHENMFWYRQDPGLGLRLIYFSYDVKMKEKGDIPEGYSVSREKKERFSLILESASTNQTSMYLCASSSKDLPDTQYFGPGTRLTVL.

This clonotype was recorded at least ten times. The chain has TRBV29-1 and TRBJ2-1; possibly TRBD1 for D (6 bases). Germline values: CDR1 SQVTM, CDR2 ANQGSEA. The CDR3 loop spans 15 amino acids. V was shortened by 3 bases and J by 7 bases, with 19 bases between the two germline ends. The CDR3 region is CSVDSTGLGGNEQFF. CDR3 bases: TGCAGCGTTGATTCGACAGGCCTAGGGGGTAATGAGCAGTTCTTC.

This clonotype was seen a single time. This rearrangement joins TRBV5-1 to TRBJ2-5; 14 nucleotides line up with TRBD2. The junction had 5 bases not matched to a gene; V was cut back by 0 bases and J by 1 base. The CDR3 is made up of 18 amino acids. Germline V CDR1 and CDR2: SGHRS, YFSETQ. The DNA for the CDR3 is TGCGCCAGCAGCTTGGCGGGACTAGCGGGAGTTCGCCAAGAGACCCAGTACTTC. It is translated as CASSLAGLAGVRQETQYF.

The rearrangement uses TRBV29-1 and TRBJ2-5; no firm D call. This CDR3 has 11 residues. Trimming removed 7 bases from V and 11 bases from J, with 17 bases in between. Germline V gene lookup returns CDR1 SQVTM and CDR2 ANQGSEA. CDR3 amino acids: CSGDGYNEQYF. CDR3 DNA sequence: TGCAGCGGTGACGGGTACAATGAGCAGTACTTC.

The rearrangement links TRBV11-1 to TRBJ2-7; D call uncertain. The CDR3 contains 14 residues. V lost 0 bases, J lost 6 bases, and 12 bases lay in between. The germline V gene encodes CDR1 SGHAT and CDR2 FQDESV (reference sequence). The CDR3 DNA reads as TGTGCCAGCAGCTTAGCAGGTATCGCCTTCGAGCAGTACTTC. It translates to CASSLAGIAFEQYF.

V and J are TRBV5-1 and TRBJ2-1; TRBD1 aligns across 10 bases. The end of the DNA aligns better with TRBJ2-7, so the J call may be wrong. The CDR3 sequence is 16 residues long. The germline V gene encodes CDR1 SGHRS and CDR2 YFSETQ. The CDR3 nucleotides read TGCGCCAGCAGTCGTGAACCCGGGACAGGGGCCGTTGAGCAGTACTTC. This codes for CASSREPGTGAVEQYF.